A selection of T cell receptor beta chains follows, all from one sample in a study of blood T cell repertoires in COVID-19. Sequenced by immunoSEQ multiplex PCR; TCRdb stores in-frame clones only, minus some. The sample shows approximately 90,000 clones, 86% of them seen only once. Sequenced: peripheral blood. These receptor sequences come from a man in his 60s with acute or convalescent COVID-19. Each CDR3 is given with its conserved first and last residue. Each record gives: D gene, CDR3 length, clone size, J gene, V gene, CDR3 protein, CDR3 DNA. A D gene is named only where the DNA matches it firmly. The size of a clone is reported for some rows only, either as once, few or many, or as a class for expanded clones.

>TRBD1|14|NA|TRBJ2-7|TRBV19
CASSRERTGAEQYF
TGTGCCAGTAGTCGAGAACGGACAGGGGCCGAGCAGTACTTC
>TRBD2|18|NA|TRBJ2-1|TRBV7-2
CASSSLSSGGAIRDEQFF
TGTGCCAGCAGCTCCCTATCGAGCGGGGGGGCCATTCGGGATGAGCAGTTCTTC
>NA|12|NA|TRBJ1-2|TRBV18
CASSPTEAGYTF
TGTGCCAGCTCACCGACTGAGGCTGGCTACACCTTC
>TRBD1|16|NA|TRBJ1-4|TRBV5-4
CASSPSGGRTNEKLFF
TGTGCCAGCAGCCCGTCAGGGGGTCGAACTAATGAAAAACTGTTTTTT
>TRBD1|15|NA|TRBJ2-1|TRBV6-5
CASSLTGASYNEQFF
TGTGCCAGCAGCTTGACAGGGGCCAGCTACAATGAGCAGTTCTTC
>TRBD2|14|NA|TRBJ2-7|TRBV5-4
CASRMPGLESEQYF
TGTGCCAGCAGGATGCCGGGACTAGAGTCCGAGCAGTACTTC
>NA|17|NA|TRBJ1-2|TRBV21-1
CASSNISDKRANYGYTF
TGTGCCAGCAGCAATATATCGGACAAGAGAGCTAACTATGGCTACACCTTC
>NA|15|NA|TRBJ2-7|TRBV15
CATSPLGGKAYEQYF
TGTGCCACCAGCCCCCTCGGGGGAAAAGCCTACGAGCAGTACTTC
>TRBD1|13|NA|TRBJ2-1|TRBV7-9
CASSLAPRQGEFF
TGTGCCAGCAGCTTAGCCCCCCGGCAGGGGGAGTTCTTC
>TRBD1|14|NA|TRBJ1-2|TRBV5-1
CASSSGQGGVGYTF
TGCGCCAGCAGCTCGGGACAGGGAGGGGTTGGCTACACCTTC
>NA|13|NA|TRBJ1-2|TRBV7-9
CASSLAGAWGYTF
TGTGCCAGCAGCTTAGCAGGGGCCTGGGGCTACACCTTC
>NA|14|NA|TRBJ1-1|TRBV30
CACRQAAGFTEAFF
TGTGCCTGTCGACAGGCGGCAGGCTTCACTGAAGCTTTCTTT
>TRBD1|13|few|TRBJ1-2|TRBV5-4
CASSFRQGLGYTF
TGTGCCAGCAGCTTCCGACAGGGACTTGGCTACACCTTC
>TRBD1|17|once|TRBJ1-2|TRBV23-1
CASSQSWGGQGNYGYTF
TGCGCCAGCAGTCAATCGTGGGGTGGACAGGGTAACTATGGCTACACCTTC
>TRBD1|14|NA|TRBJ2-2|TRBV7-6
CASRRTGEAGELFF
TGTGCCAGCAGAAGGACAGGGGAAGCCGGGGAGCTGTTTTTT
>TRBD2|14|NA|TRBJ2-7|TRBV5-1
CASSLVSGGYEQYF
TGCGCCAGCAGCTTGGTTTCGGGGGGGTACGAGCAGTACTTC
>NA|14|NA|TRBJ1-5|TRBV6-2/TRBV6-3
CASSSAFRNQPQHF
TGTGCCAGCAGTTCAGCGTTTCGGAATCAGCCCCAGCATTTT
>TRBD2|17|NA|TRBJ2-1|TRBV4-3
CASSQDPSGGDYNEQFF
TGCGCCAGCAGCCAAGATCCCAGCGGGGGGGATTACAATGAGCAGTTCTTC
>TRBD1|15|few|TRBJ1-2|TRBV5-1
CASSFGDRNPGGYTF
TGCGCCAGCAGCTTTGGGGACAGAAACCCTGGTGGCTACACCTTC
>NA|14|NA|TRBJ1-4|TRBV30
CACIQQGGNEKLFF
TGTGCCTGTATTCAACAGGGTGGTAATGAAAAACTGTTTTTT
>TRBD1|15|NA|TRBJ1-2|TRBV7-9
CASSQAGTGVYGYTF
TGTGCCAGCAGCCAAGCCGGGACAGGGGTATATGGCTACACCTTC
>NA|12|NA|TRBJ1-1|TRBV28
CASYNPSRRGFF
TGTGCCAGCTATAACCCATCTAGACGAGGTTTCTTT
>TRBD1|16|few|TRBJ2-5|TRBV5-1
CASSLAEGQGRETQYF
TGCGCCAGCAGCTTGGCCGAGGGACAGGGTAGGGAGACCCAGTACTTC
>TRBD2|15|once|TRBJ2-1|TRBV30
CAWSVRAGYTVEQFF
TGTGCCTGGAGTGTAAGAGCGGGATATACAGTTGAGCAGTTCTTC
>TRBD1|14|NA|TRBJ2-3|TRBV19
CASSIGQAKDTQYF
TGTGCCAGTAGTATCGGACAGGCCAAAGATACGCAGTATTTT
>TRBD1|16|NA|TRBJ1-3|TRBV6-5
CASRYMGTASGNTIYF
TGTGCCAGCAGGTACATGGGGACAGCGTCTGGAAACACCATATATTTT